This T cell receptor (beta chain) was identified in a study of shared clonotypes between healthy human individuals. Background on the study: Ranging from 18 to 49 in age, donors were a couple of women and a few men.

Replicate PCRs run on unsorted PBMC used approximately 300 ng DNA, which was some 30,000 T cell genomes. Produced via immunoSEQ multiplex PCR; TCRdb's table is partial and in-frame only. The repertoire holds 490,000 or so clones, around 78% seen once, with 10% to 15% in the top ten. Trimming removed 0 bases at V and 8 bases at J, with 14 bases between. This CDR3 has 15 residues. The germline gives CDR1 SGHRS, CDR2 YFSETQ. The donor population consisted of healthy HIV-negative adults with no recent acute infections or vaccinations. The donors, all of them Caucasian adults, lived in Nashville, Tennessee. In this sample, this clone turned up once.

The chain links TRBV5-1 to TRBJ1-4, with D perhaps matching TRBD1 (6 bases). This TCR derives from a woman in her thirties or forties in good health. Some clones in this sample may be carry-over from other donors' samples. The sequenced sample was PBMCs. The CDR3 is CASSLELDSREKLFF. The CDR3 DNA reads as TGCGCCAGCAGCTTGGAATTGGACAGCCGGGAAAAACTGTTTTTT.